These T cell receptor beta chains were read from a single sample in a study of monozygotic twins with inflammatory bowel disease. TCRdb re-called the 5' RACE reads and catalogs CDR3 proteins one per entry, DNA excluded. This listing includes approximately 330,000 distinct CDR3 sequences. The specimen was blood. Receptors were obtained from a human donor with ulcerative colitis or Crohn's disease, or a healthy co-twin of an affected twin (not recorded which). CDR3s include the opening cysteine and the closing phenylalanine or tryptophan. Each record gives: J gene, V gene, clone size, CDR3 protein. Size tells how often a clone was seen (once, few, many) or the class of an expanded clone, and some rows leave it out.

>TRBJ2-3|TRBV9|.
CASSVSGFTDTQYF
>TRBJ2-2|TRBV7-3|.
CASSGAVREGTGELFF
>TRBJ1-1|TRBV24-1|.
CATRGHPGTGGVWTEAFF
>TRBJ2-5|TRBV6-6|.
CASSYSETQYF
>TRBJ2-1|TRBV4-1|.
CASSHGRPNNEQFF
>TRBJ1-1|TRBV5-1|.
CASSLVGDPRTAEAFF
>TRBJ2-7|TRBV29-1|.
CSVTGQGRFYEQYF
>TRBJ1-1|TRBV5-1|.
CASSLRDTEAFF
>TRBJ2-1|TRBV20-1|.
CSARDFSGYNEQFF
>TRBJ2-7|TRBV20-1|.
CSARAGTSGTYEQYF
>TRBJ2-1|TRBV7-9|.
CASSSLPGTGGSSEQFF
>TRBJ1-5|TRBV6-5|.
CASSYSRGGSQPQHF
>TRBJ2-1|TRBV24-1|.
CATSQVSYNEQFF
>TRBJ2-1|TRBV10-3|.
CAISVERDDEQFF
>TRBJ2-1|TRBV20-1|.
CSARGLAETNEQFF
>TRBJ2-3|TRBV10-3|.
CAIRGLAGPTDTQYF
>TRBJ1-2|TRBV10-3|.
CALQGALDYGYTF
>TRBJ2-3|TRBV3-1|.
CASSMGDTQYF
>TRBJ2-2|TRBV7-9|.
CASSTWTRAGELFF
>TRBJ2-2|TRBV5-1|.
CASSPLGGGTNTGELFF
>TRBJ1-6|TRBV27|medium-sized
CASSGDPTGVSSPLHF
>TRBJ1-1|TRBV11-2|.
CASSLEGQGSRTEAFF
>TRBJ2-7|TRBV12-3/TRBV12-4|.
CASSFMGQGSEQYF
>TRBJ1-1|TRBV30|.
CAWSPRQGEAFF
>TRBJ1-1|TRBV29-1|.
CSVAPTNRRQNTEAFF
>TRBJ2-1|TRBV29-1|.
CSVDGAGSSYNEQFF
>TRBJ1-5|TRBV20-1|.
CSAGSHGGGGYSNQPQHF
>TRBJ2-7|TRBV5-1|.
CASSLSTGSYEQYF
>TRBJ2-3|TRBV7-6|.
CASTPGGYTDTQYF
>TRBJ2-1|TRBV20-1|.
CSASSGIYNEQFF
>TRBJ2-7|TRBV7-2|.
CASSLDLPYYEQYF
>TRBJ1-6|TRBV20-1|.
CSGGDRSNSPLHF
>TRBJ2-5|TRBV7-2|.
CASRLNRDEETQYF
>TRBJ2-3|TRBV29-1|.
CSVEDPSGPNTDTQYF
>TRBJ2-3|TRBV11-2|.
CASSRTGELSSSTDTQYF
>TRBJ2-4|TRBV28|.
CASRDHSGTQIKNIQYF
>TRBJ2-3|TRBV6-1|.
CASRATGITDTQYF
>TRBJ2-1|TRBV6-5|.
CASSYPGQANEQFF
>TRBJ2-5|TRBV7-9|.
CAVRADQETQYF
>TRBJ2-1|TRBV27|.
CASSSWTGGAYNEQFF
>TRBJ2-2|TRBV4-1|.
CASSQNYAAGGGTGELFF
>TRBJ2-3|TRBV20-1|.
CSAIVPDRAADTQYF
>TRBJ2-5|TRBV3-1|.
CASSEGIEETQYF
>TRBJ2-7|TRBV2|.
CASSVRTGEQYF
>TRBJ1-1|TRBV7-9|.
CASSLGDRENTEAFF
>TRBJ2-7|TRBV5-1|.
CASSLGEGDYEQYF
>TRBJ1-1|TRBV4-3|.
CASSQERDFWNTEAFF
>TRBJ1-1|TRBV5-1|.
CASSLEVGVYTEAFF
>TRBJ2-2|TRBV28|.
CASRKQGTGELFF
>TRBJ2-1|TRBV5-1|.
CASSLSSSSYNEQFF
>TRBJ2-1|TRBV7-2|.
CASSSRQGAFGEQFF
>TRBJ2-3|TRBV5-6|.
CASSLTRGGWATQYF
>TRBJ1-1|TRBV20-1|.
CSAHHRLFPEAFF
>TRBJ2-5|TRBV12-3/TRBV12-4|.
CASSLRPLARYQETQYF
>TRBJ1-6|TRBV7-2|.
CASSLSGGNPGSPLHF
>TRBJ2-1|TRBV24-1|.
CATSGRQGYNEQFF
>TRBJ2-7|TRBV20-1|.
CSASDIVYEQYF
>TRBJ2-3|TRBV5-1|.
CASSPQGFTDTQYF
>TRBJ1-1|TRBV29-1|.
CSVDTVNTEAFF
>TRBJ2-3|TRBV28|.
CASRTGGLGDTQYF